The 26 T cell receptor beta chains below were found in one sample sequenced in a study of shared clonotypes between healthy human individuals. CD45RO-negative cells were positively selected for CCR7, leaving out terminally differentiated effector memory CD45RA+ cells. Sequencing was performed with immunoSEQ multiplex PCR; in TCRdb, only in-frame clones are kept and a portion is missing. The sample records hundreds of thousands of clones, 80% to 95% being singletons. The source material was naive CD8+ T cells sorted from blood. All receptors derive from a man aged 25-45 years in good health.

The chain couples TRBV5-1 to TRBJ2-7; D unclear. Looked up from germline, CDR1 is SGHRS and CDR2 is YFSETQ. The CDR3 covers 14 residues. Trimming cost V 0 bases and J 5 bases, with 12 bases left between them. CDR3 loop: CASSLGSGLDEQYF. CDR3 DNA: TGCGCCAGCAGCTTGGGGTCCGGGTTGGACGAGCAGTACTTC.

With regard to this clone: An end of the junction does not agree with germline; a read error may underlie this. The genes are TRBV7-9 and TRBJ1-5, with D uncertain. Germline CDR1 SEHNR, CDR2 FQNEAQ (reference sequence). The CDR3 extends over 13 amino acids. The CDR3 spells CTSSPWGNQPQHF. The CDR3 DNA sequence: TGTACCAGCAGCCCTTGGGGCAATCAGCCCCAGCATTTT. Together with reference TRBV7-9 and TRBJ1-5, the CDR3 gives the full variable domain: DTGVSQNPRHKITKRGQNVTFRCDPISEHNRLYWYRQTLGQGPEFLTYFQNEAQLEKSRLLSDRFSAERPKGSFSTLEIQRTEQGDSAMYLCTSSPWGNQPQHFGDGTRLSIL.

The rearrangement joins TRBV9 to TRBJ1-2; 8 bases map to TRBD1. This CDR3 is 15 amino acids long. The trim removed 4 bases at V and 8 bases at J, leaving 13 bases unmatched. Germline V gene lookup returns CDR1 SGDLS and CDR2 YYNGEE. CDR3 amino acids: CASSPGGGTGRGYTF. The CDR3 nucleotides are TGTGCCAGCAGCCCCGGCGGGGGGACAGGAAGAGGCTACACCTTC. The variable domain in full, with the rest retrieved from reference TRBV9 and TRBJ1-2, is DSGVTQTPKHLITATGQRVTLRCSPRSGDLSVYWYQQSLDQGLQFLIQYYNGEERAKGNILERFSAQQFPDLHSELNLSSLELGDSALYFCASSPGGGTGRGYTFGSGTRLTVV.

The chain carries TRBV19 and TRBJ2-7, with D possibly matching TRBD2 (5 bases). Germline CDR1 reads LNHDA; CDR2 reads SQIVND (reference sequence). The CDR3 is 16 residues long. V was cut by 5 bases and J by 2 bases, with 19 bases left in between. The CDR3 is CASSSTAGDEAYEQYF. DNA of the CDR3: TGTGCCAGTAGTTCGACGGCGGGCGATGAAGCCTACGAGCAGTACTTC.

Points on this clone: This CDR3 is also generated by other DNA sequences in the sample. CDR3 sequence (DNA): TGTGCCAGCAGCGTAGCGGGGGTCCAAGAGACCCAGTACTTC. Its protein is CASSVAGVQETQYF. This rearrangement joins TRBV9 to TRBJ2-5, with a tentative D call TRBD2 (6 bases). V gave up 0 bases and J gave up 1 base, with 7 bases separating them. From germline, CDR1 is SGDLS and CDR2 YYNGEE. CDR3 length equals 14 residues.

The CDR3 is CSVEVGPEAFF. In DNA, the CDR3 is TGCAGCGTTGAGGTGGGACCTGAAGCTTTCTTT. This chain joins TRBV29-1 and TRBJ1-1, with a tentative D call TRBD1 (5 bases). Germline V gives CDR1 SQVTM, CDR2 ANQGSEA. Trimming took 3 bases from V and 6 from J, leaving 8 bases between them. This CDR3 comprises 11 residues.

The rearrangement uses TRBV5-6 and TRBJ1-2; a weak D match, TRBD1 (5 bases). Trimming pared 4 bases from V and 8 bases from J, leaving 18 bases between. The CDR3 runs 14 residues. CDR1 and CDR2 from the germline V gene are SGHDT and YYEEEE. CDR3 loop: CASSKGPPGEGYTF. CDR3 DNA: TGTGCCAGCAGCAAGGGACCACCGGGGGAGGGCTACACCTTC. Based on the CDR3 plus reference TRBV5-6 and TRBJ1-2, the full variable domain is DAGVTQSPTHLIKTRGQQVTLRCSPKSGHDTVSWYQQALGQGPQFIFQYYEEEERQRGNFPDRFSGHQFPNYSSELNVNALLLGDSALYLCASSKGPPGEGYTFGSGTRLTVV.

Notes on this clone: In the same sample, other DNA sequences code for this CDR3. This sequence joins TRBV27 and TRBJ2-3; D ambiguous. CDR3 length: 14 amino acids. Per the germline V gene, CDR1 is MNHEY and CDR2 is SMNVEV (reference sequence). V gave up 3 bases and J gave up 0 bases, with 7 bases separating them. CDR3: CASSFLGSTDTQYF. The CDR3 DNA is TGTGCCAGCAGTTTCCTAGGTAGCACAGATACGCAGTATTTT.

The chain is built from TRBV7-9 and TRBJ2-2; 10 nucleotides agree with TRBD2. The length of the CDR3 is 17 residues. CDR1 is SEHNR and CDR2 is FQNEAQ in the germline V gene (reference sequence). The V gene end was trimmed by 3 bases and the J gene end by 4 bases; junction bases not matched to a gene: 8. CDR3 region: CASSFKREGTGTGELFF. In DNA, the CDR3 is TGTGCCAGCAGCTTTAAGCGGGAGGGAACGGGCACCGGGGAGCTGTTTTTT.

The count of this clone is one. The CDR3 protein is CASSPTRSYTYEQYF. The CDR3 bases are TGTGCCAGCAGCCCCACTAGATCCTATACCTACGAGCAGTACTTC. The chain employs TRBV7-2 and TRBJ2-7, with a possible D match to TRBD2 (5 bases). Per germline, CDR1 SGHTA and CDR2 FQGNSA. V lost 5 bases and J lost 2, with 16 bases in between. The CDR3 totals 15 residues.

V usage is TRBV19 and J usage is TRBJ2-2; 10 nucleotides agree with TRBD2. CDR3 length: 15 amino acids. The germline CDR1 and CDR2 sequences are LNHDA and SQIVND (reference sequence). With V trimmed by 5 bases and J by 5 bases, 5 bases remained unmatched. DNA for the CDR3: TGTGCCAGTAGTGCTCTAGCGGGAGCAACCGGGGAGCTGTTTTTT. Encoded protein: CASSALAGATGELFF.

This clone was recorded once. The chain links TRBV11-3 to TRBJ2-2, with TRBD2 matching 7 bases. The germline V gene has CDR1 SGHNT and CDR2 YENEEA. The CDR3 extends over 17 amino acids. J lost 4 bases, V lost 4 bases, and 12 bases had no gene match. The CDR3: CASSSPRGVRATGELFF. In DNA form, the CDR3 reads TGTGCCAGCAGCTCGCCCCGGGGGGTTAGGGCCACCGGGGAGCTGTTTTTT. The full variable domain, completed using reference TRBV11-3 and TRBJ2-2, is EAGVVQSPRYKIIEKKQPVAFWCNPISGHNTLYWYLQNLGQGPELLIRYENEEAVDDSQLPKDRFSAERLKGVDSTLKIQPAELGDSAVYLCASSSPRGVRATGELFFGEGSRLTVL.

For this clone: Other DNA sequences from this sample encode an identical CDR3 as well. The chain employs TRBV5-1 and TRBJ2-7; 11 bases align to TRBD2. This CDR3 region has 14 residues. Germline assignment: CDR1 SGHRS and CDR2 YFSETQ. V trimming: 4 bases; J trimming: 3 bases; junction bases outside the gene matches: 3. The CDR3 reads CASSPGTSGYEQYF. The CDR3 DNA is TGCGCCAGCAGCCCCGGGACTAGCGGCTACGAGCAGTACTTC.

The chain couples TRBV4-1 to TRBJ1-1; tentative D call: TRBD1 (6 bases). The V gene's germline CDR1 is MGHRA and CDR2 YSYEKL. Trimming took 3 bases from V and 2 from J, leaving 10 bases between them. The CDR3 consists of 14 residues. The CDR3 DNA reads as TGCGCCAGCAGCCACCCGGACAGAAACACTGAAGCTTTCTTT. Translating gives CASSHPDRNTEAFF.

CDR3 DNA: TGTGCCAGCAGCGGAACAGGGGGCGGTGAAAAACTGTTTTTT. This sequence encodes CASSGTGGGEKLFF. The rearrangement uses TRBV9 and TRBJ1-4; TRBD1 aligns across 9 bases. Germline assignment: CDR1 SGDLS and CDR2 YYNGEE. With V trimmed by 3 bases and J by 7 bases, 4 bases remained unmatched. The CDR3 length is 14 residues.

The rearrangement joins TRBV6-1 to TRBJ2-5; 10 bases align to TRBD2. This CDR3 region has 18 residues. CDR1 and CDR2 from the germline V gene are MNHNS and SASEGT. V lost 1 base, J lost 0 bases, and 8 bases stayed unmatched. This CDR3 reads CASSEDSLAGEYQETQYF. For the CDR3, the DNA is TGTGCCAGCAGTGAAGATTCTCTAGCGGGAGAGTACCAAGAGACCCAGTACTTC.

This clone has a handful of counts. The V and J genes are TRBV10-2 and TRBJ2-1; 12 bases are shared with TRBD2. Germline V lookup: CDR1 WSHSY, CDR2 SAAADI. The CDR3 runs 15 residues. V lost 3 bases, J lost 6 bases, and 3 bases stayed unmatched. DNA of the CDR3: TGCGCCAGCAGTGAAGGGACTAGCGGGTCCAATGAGCAGTTCTTC. Amino acids: CASSEGTSGSNEQFF.

The genes are TRBV15 and TRBJ1-3; D is undetermined. V gave up 5 bases and J gave up 1 base, with 9 bases separating them. The CDR3 extends over 14 amino acids. Germline-derived CDR1 and CDR2 are LNHNV and YYDKDF (reference sequence). CDR3 sequence reads: CATSAMGSGNTIYF. For the CDR3, the DNA is TGTGCCACCAGCGCCATGGGATCTGGAAACACCATATATTTT. Looking up the rest from reference TRBV15 and TRBJ1-3 gives the full variable domain: DAMVIQNPRYQVTQFGKPVTLSCSQTLNHNVMYWYQQKSSQAPKLLFHYYDKDFNNEADTPDNFQSRRPNTSFCFLDIRSPGLGDTAMYLCATSAMGSGNTIYFGEGSWLTVV.

The rearrangement joins TRBV9 to TRBJ1-4; a weak D match, TRBD1 (5 bases). The V gene lost 4 bases and the J gene lost 8 bases, with 15 bases spanning the gap. Per the germline V gene, CDR1 is SGDLS and CDR2 is YYNGEE. There are 14 residues in the CDR3. CDR3 in amino acids: CASSRTGGVEKLFF. The DNA of the CDR3 is TGTGCCAGCAGCAGGACCGGGGGTGTAGAAAAACTGTTTTTT.

This chain links TRBV27 with TRBJ1-2; a weak D match, TRBD1 (6 bases). The CDR3 is 14 residues long. Per the germline V gene, CDR1 is MNHEY and CDR2 is SMNVEV (reference sequence). V lost 3 bases to trimming and J lost 5 bases, with 13 bases between them. The chain's CDR3 is CASSLTGGHYGYTF. The CDR3 DNA sequence: TGTGCCAGCAGTTTGACCGGGGGCCATTATGGCTACACCTTC.

This chain joins TRBV29-1 and TRBJ1-2; 7 nucleotides match TRBD1. Germline trimming cut 3 bases from V and 1 base from J; bases unmatched to any gene: 20. CDR3 length: 19 residues. CDR1 SQVTM and CDR2 ANQGSEA come from the germline V gene. CDR3: CSVDIQGERLTPFNYGYTF. In nucleotides, the CDR3 is TGCAGCGTTGACATTCAGGGGGAAAGATTAACTCCCTTTAACTATGGCTACACCTTC.

The chain uses TRBV5-1 and TRBJ2-3; TRBD1 matches at 7 bases. This CDR3 contains 15 residues. With V trimmed by 0 bases and J by 5 bases, 6 bases remained unmatched. Germline assignment: CDR1 SGHRS and CDR2 YFSETQ. CDR3 nucleotide sequence: TGCGCCAGCAGCTTGGGACAGGGAACTGGAGATACGCAGTATTTT. This codes for CASSLGQGTGDTQYF.

The gene calls are TRBV7-6 and TRBJ2-1, with TRBD2 identical over 13 bases. The J segment lost 0 bases and the V segment lost 5 bases, leaving 7 bases of the junction unmatched. CDR1 SGHVS and CDR2 FNYEAQ come from the germline V gene. This CDR3 is 18 amino acids long. This chain's CDR3 is CASSPGLAGELSYNEQFF. The CDR3, as DNA: TGTGCCAGCAGCCCTGGACTAGCGGGAGAACTCTCCTACAATGAGCAGTTCTTC.

CDR3 amino acids: CASTLSGQNYGYTF. CDR3 nucleotides: TGTGCCAGCACCCTATCGGGACAGAACTATGGCTACACCTTC. This chain uses TRBV6-5 with TRBJ1-2, with TRBD1 matching over 7 bases. There are 14 residues in the CDR3. The J segment lost 2 bases and the V segment lost 7 bases, leaving 7 bases of the junction unmatched. Germline V gives CDR1 MNHEY, CDR2 SVGAGI.

This clone has just a few counts. The CDR3 region is CASSIDSLTEAFF. The CDR3 DNA sequence: TGTGCCAGTAGTATAGATTCGTTGACTGAAGCTTTCTTT. The chain links TRBV19 to TRBJ1-1; no clear D gene. The CDR3 loop spans 13 amino acids. Trimming left V 0 bases short and J 5 bases short, with 7 bases between. The germline V gene has CDR1 LNHDA and CDR2 SQIVND (reference sequence).

V gene TRBV9 combines with J gene TRBJ2-7; TRBD1 agrees at 7 bases. Trimming removed 2 bases from V and 1 base from J; junction bases left unmatched: 9. Germline CDR1 SGDLS, CDR2 YYNGEE. The CDR3 runs to 16 residues. In DNA, the CDR3 is TGTGCCAGCAGCGTGGGGGACAGACCATCTTCCTACGAGCAGTACTTC. Translating it yields CASSVGDRPSSYEQYF. The full variable domain, rest sourced from reference TRBV9 and TRBJ2-7, is DSGVTQTPKHLITATGQRVTLRCSPRSGDLSVYWYQQSLDQGLQFLIQYYNGEERAKGNILERFSAQQFPDLHSELNLSSLELGDSALYFCASSVGDRPSSYEQYFGPGTRLTVT.